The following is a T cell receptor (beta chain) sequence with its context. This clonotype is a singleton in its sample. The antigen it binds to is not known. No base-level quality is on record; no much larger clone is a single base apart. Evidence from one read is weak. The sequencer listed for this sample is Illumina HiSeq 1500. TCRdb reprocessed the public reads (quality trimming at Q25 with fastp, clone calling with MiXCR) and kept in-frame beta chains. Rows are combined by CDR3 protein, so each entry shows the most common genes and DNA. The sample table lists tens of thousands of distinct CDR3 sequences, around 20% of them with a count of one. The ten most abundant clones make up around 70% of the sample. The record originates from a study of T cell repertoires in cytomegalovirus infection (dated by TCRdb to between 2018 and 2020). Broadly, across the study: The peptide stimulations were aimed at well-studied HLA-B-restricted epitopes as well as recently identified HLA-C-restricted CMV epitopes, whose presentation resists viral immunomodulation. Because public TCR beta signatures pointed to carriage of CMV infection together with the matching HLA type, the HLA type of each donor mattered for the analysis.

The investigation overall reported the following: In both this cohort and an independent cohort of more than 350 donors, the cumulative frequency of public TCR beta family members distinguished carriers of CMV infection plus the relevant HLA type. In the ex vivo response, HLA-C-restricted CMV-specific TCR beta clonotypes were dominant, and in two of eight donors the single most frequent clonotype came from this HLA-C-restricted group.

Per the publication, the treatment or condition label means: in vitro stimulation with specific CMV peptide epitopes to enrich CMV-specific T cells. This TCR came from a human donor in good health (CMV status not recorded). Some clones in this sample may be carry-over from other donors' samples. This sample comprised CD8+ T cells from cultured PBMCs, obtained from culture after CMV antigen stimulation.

The sequenced DNA: TGTGCCAGCAGCTTGGAGCTAGCGGGGGGTAGGGAGACCCAGTACTTC. This translates into CASSLELAGGRETQYF. The chain uses TRBV5-5 and TRBJ2-5, with 11 bases matching TRBD2. The CDR3, from cysteine to phenylalanine, totals 16 residues. The entry retains the CDR3 DNA only, 48 bases that are in frame from base 1. The germline V gene (reference sequence) sets CDR1 to SGHKS and CDR2 to YYEKEE. The junction shows trimming of 0 bases on V and 5 bases on J, and the gene matches do not reach 6 bases of it.